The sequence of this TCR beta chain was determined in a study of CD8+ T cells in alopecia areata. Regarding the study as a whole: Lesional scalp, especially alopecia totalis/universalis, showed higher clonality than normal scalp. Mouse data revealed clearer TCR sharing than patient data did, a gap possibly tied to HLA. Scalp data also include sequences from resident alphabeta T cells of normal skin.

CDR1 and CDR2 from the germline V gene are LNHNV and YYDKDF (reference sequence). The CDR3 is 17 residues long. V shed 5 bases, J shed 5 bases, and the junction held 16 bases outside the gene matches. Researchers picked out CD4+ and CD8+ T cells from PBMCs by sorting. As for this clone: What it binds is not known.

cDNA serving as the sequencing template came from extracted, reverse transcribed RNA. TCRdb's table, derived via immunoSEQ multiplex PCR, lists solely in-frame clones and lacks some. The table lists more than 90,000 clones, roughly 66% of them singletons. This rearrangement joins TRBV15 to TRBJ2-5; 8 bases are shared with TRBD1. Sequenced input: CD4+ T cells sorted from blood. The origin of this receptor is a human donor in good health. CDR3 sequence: CATSGGTGGSRAETQYF. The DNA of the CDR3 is TGTGCCACCAGCGGGGGGACAGGAGGGTCTCGAGCTGAGACCCAGTACTTC.